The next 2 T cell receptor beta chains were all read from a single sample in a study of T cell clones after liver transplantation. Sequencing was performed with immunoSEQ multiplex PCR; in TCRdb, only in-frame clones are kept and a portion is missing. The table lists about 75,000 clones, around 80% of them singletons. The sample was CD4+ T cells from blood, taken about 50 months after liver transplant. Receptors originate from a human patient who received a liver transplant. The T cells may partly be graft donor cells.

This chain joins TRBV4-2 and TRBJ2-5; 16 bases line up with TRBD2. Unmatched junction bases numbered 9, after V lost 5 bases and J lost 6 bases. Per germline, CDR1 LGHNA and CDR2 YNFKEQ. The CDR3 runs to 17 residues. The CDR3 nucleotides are TGTGCCAGCAGCTTCGGGACTAGCGGGGGGGCCGGTCAGACCCAGTACTTC. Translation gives CASSFGTSGGAGQTQYF.

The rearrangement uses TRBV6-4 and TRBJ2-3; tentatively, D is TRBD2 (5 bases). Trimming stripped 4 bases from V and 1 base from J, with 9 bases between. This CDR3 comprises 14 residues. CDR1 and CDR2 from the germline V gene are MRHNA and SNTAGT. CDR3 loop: CASSVTRGTDTQYF. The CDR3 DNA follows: TGTGCCAGCAGTGTTACGCGGGGCACAGATACGCAGTATTTT.